This T cell receptor beta chain was recorded in a study of blood T cells in healthy people across ages (dated by TCRdb to 2013 to 2016). Broadly, across the study: Template switching captured roughly one uniquely barcoded TCR beta cDNA molecule per two T cells in model experiments. The donors were divided into four age groups: young (average approximately 15 years), middle-aged (around 41), aged (62) and long-lived (approximately 74). The study analyzed two additional independent replicas of 1 million unique cDNA reads from the same blood draw for two donors, one aged 18 to 30 and one aged 80 or older. To avoid experimental bias, donors of different ages were spread randomly across the sequencing lanes. Age-related changes in TCR beta repertoire diversity were measured in the study by deep sequencing normalized with unique cDNA molecular identifiers. Findings and caveats that apply to the study as a whole: Estimates of total diversity based on one million sequenced T cells were regarded as lower bounds and as underestimates. Since profiling was done on bulk unsorted PBMCs, naive and antigen-experienced compartments could not be conclusively compared. As age increased, observed TCR beta diversity per million T cells dropped in a roughly linear way, and a significant reduction was already evident by age 40. Compared with the aged group, more naive CD4+ T cells, fewer expanded clones and increased TCR diversity were shown by the long-lived group, suggesting age selection. A strong correlation was found between observed TCR beta diversity and the percentage of naive T cells measured by flow cytometry. Because the CMV infection status of the donors was unknown, age-related changes in expanded clonotypes may potentially have been confounded.

Donors were a few dozen systemically healthy Caucasian individuals from Russia aged roughly 6 to 100 years. Each donor gave around 9.8 milliliters of peripheral blood, collected into EDTA-treated Vacutainer tubes. PBMCs were isolated by Ficoll-Paque density-gradient centrifugation, with at least 6 million obtained per sample. Trizol reagent was used to extract total RNA from the PBMCs, yielding at least 6 micrograms per sample. Naive CD45RAhigh/CD27high T cell percentages were measured by flow cytometry on a PBMC aliquot from every donor. Reading from cysteine to phenylalanine, the CDR3 counts 16 amino acids. CDR3 DNA only is kept here, 48 bases in frame from base 1. Taken from the germline V gene (reference sequence), the CDR1 and CDR2 loops are SGHKS and YYEKEE. V is cut back by 5 bases and J by 4 bases, with 12 bases in the junction unmatched. The library was prepared using 5' RACE. A second PCR of roughly 7 to 12 cycles was performed with a sample-barcoded 5' primer and a J-beta primer mix. A unique molecular identifier was introduced onto each TCR beta cDNA molecule by a template-switch 5' adaptor carrying 12 random nucleotides. At least 2.5 million CDR3-containing paired-end reads were obtained from each sample. All of the RNA was converted into first-strand cDNA using the Mint cDNA synthesis kit, with a TRBC-specific oligonucleotide serving as the primer. All cDNA was treated with uracil-DNA glycosylase and then went through a first 18-cycle PCR with the universal primers M1SS and BC2_uni_R. The original methods were these. Each sample was normalized by randomly selecting 1 million high-quality reads, each carrying a distinct molecular identifier. Reads with shared molecular identifiers were discarded instead of being binned into consensus sequences. MiTCR, run with a Q25 quality threshold and the strictest error-elimination algorithm, handled CDR3 identification, clonotype clustering and error correction. Lower-bound total TCR beta diversity was estimated with a nonparametric unseen species model using Euler transformation. TCRdb took the public reads, trimmed them with fastp at Q25, ran MiXCR for clone calling and kept in-frame beta chains. Under each unique CDR3 protein, matching rows form one entry showing the most common genes and DNA. The V and J calls were determined by TCRdb, not by the authors. For this sample there are some 1,800,000 distinct CDR3 sequences; roughly two fifths appear just once. The ten largest clonotypes hold roughly 23% of the sample.

About this clonotype: The specificity of this receptor is unknown. No much larger clonotype is one base removed from it; base qualities were not supplied.

The TCR comes from a human donor in good health. Sequenced material: blood. The rearranged segments are TRBV5-5 and TRBJ2-3; a stretch of 8 junction bases matches TRBD1. The nucleotide sequence reads TGTGCCAGCAGGACAGGGGCCGCGCAAATTGCAGATACGCAGTATTTT. It translates to CASRTGAAQIADTQYF. The CDR3, completed at both ends by the reference TRBV5-5 and TRBJ2-3 genes, gives the full variable domain DAGVTQSPTHLIKTRGQQVTLRCSPISGHKSVSWYQQVLGQGPQFIFQYYEKEERGRGNFPDRFSARQFPNYSSELNVNALLLGDSALYLCASRTGAAQIADTQYFGPGTRLTVL.